Presented here are 25 T cell receptor beta chains from one specimen sequenced in a study of T cell responses to AZD1222 COVID-19 vaccine. Sequenced by immunoSEQ multiplex PCR; TCRdb stores in-frame clones only, minus some. The sample holds about 140,000 clones, about 92% seen once. Here the sequenced sample was peripheral blood, taken on day 0 of AZD1222 vaccination. Receptor source: an adult in good health.

V gene TRBV28 combines with J gene TRBJ1-1; possible D gene TRBD1, 5 bases. Trimming pared 6 bases from V and 5 bases from J, leaving 19 bases between. There are 15 residues in the CDR3. CDR1 MDHEN and CDR2 SYDVKM come from the germline V gene. CDR3 loop: CASSTDNRSGTEAFF. Here the CDR3 DNA reads TGTGCCAGCAGCACCGATAACAGGTCTGGAACTGAAGCTTTCTTT.

This clone was detected a few times. The V gene is TRBV2, the J gene TRBJ1-6, with 9 bases matching TRBD1. Germline lookup yields CDR1 SNHLY and CDR2 FYNNEI. The CDR3 contains 14 residues. V shed 4 bases and J 7 bases; nucleotides not matched to a gene: 2. The chain's CDR3 is CASSAGQGNSPLHF. CDR3 bases: TGTGCCAGCAGTGCGGGACAGGGAAATTCACCCCTCCACTTT.

The genes are TRBV7-8 and TRBJ2-7, with D unresolved. V lost 5 bases, J lost 4 bases, and 9 bases lay in between. Per the germline V gene, CDR1 is SGHVS and CDR2 is FQNEAQ. The CDR3 contains 12 residues. CDR3 residues: CASSPGGYEQYF. CDR3 coding DNA: TGTGCCAGCAGCCCGGGCGGTTACGAGCAGTACTTC.

This clone was observed a handful of times. The rearrangement uses TRBV7-3 and TRBJ2-7; D ambiguous. The ends were cut back, 5 bases at V and 5 bases at J, with 13 bases in the middle. The CDR3 spans 13 residues. Per germline, CDR1 SGHTA and CDR2 FQGTGA. DNA for the CDR3: TGTGCCAGCAGCCTGCAAGGAAGCGACGAGCAGTACTTC. Translated: CASSLQGSDEQYF.

This clone was picked up one time. This chain links TRBV18 with TRBJ1-2; tentative D call: TRBD1 (5 bases). Germline loops: CDR1 KGHSH, CDR2 LQKENI. Trimming stripped 6 bases from V and 2 bases from J, with 13 bases between. This CDR3 spans 14 amino acids. CDR3 in amino acids: CASSPDRPNYGYTF. In nucleotides, the CDR3 is TGTGCCAGCTCCCCCGACAGACCGAACTATGGCTACACCTTC.

The chain employs TRBV27 and TRBJ2-7; a possible D gene is TRBD1 (6 bases). Per the germline V gene, CDR1 is MNHEY and CDR2 is SMNVEV (reference sequence). CDR3 length: 13 amino acids. With 5 bases removed from V and 4 bases from J, the gap between germline ends came to 12 bases. As DNA, the CDR3 is TGTGCCAGCAGTCTAGTGGACAGTTACGAGCAGTACTTC. Its translation: CASSLVDSYEQYF.

On this clone: One junction end does not reproduce the germline sequence, and a read error may be involved. V usage is TRBV6-1 and J usage is TRBJ1-1, with unresolved D. CDR1 and CDR2 (germline): MNHNS, SASEGT. The CDR3 contains 14 residues. The CDR3 reads CASSEGRGNTEAFF. CDR3 DNA sequence: TGTGCCAGCAGCGAAGGGCGGGGGAACACTGAAGCTTTCTTT.

This chain uses TRBV12-3 or TRBV12-4 with TRBJ1-3; D remains unclear. V was pared by 6 bases and J by 4 bases, with 7 bases between. The length of the CDR3 is 12 residues. The CDR3 region has the DNA TGTGCCAGCAGCCGCCAGGGAAACACCATATATTTT. Translating gives CASSRQGNTIYF.

The genes are TRBV5-6 and TRBJ2-7; 10 nucleotides match TRBD1. Germline CDR1 and CDR2: SGHDT and YYEEEE. The CDR3 is 13 residues long. V was clipped by 4 bases and J by 5 bases; unmatched bases: 3. This chain's CDR3 is CASSRDRGHEQYF. In nucleotides, the CDR3 is TGTGCCAGCAGCCGCGACAGGGGGCACGAGCAGTACTTC.

The chain recombines TRBV11-2 with TRBJ2-1, with 9 bases lining up with TRBD2. CDR1 is SGHAT, CDR2 FQNNGV, per germline. This CDR3 has 16 residues. V lost 2 bases and J lost 0; bases outside the gene matches: 2. CDR3 in DNA: TGTGCCAGCAGCTTACCACTAGCGGGCTCCTACAATGAGCAGTTCTTC. Encoded protein: CASSLPLAGSYNEQFF. The whole variable domain, remainder taken from reference TRBV11-2 and TRBJ2-1, is EAGVAQSPRYKIIEKRQSVAFWCNPISGHATLYWYQQILGQGPKLLIQFQNNGVVDDSQLPKDRFSAERLKGVDSTLKIQPAKLEDSAVYLCASSLPLAGSYNEQFFGPGTRLTVL.

V usage is TRBV2 and J usage is TRBJ2-1; 7 nucleotides line up with TRBD2. The V segment lost 8 bases and the J segment 2 bases; nucleotides outside the gene matches: 9. This CDR3 is 15 amino acids long. CDR1 is SNHLY and CDR2 is FYNNEI in the germline V gene. The CDR3 reads CASRKGAGTYNEQFF. The CDR3 coding sequence is TGTGCCAGCCGGAAAGGAGCGGGGACCTACAATGAGCAGTTCTTC.

This clone was seen once. V and J are TRBV29-1 and TRBJ1-5; 7 bases match TRBD1. Germline V gene sequence: CDR1 SQVTM, CDR2 ANQGSEA. Losses at the gene ends were 5 bases for V and 2 bases for J; bases not matched to a gene: 6. The CDR3 spans 14 residues. CDR3 region: CSVLEGAGNQPQHF. The CDR3 coding sequence is TGCAGCGTTCTGGAGGGGGCAGGCAATCAGCCCCAGCATTTT. The whole variable domain, filled in from reference TRBV29-1 and TRBJ1-5, reads SAVISQKPSRDICQRGTSLTIQCQVDSQVTMMFWYRQQPGQSLTLIATANQGSEATYESGFVIDKFPISRPNLTFSTLTVSNMSPEDSSIYLCSVLEGAGNQPQHFGDGTRLSIL.

V gene TRBV18 combines with J gene TRBJ2-7, with 8 positions matching TRBD1. CDR1 is KGHSH and CDR2 is LQKENI in the germline V gene. J gave up 6 bases and V 0 bases, and 10 bases lay outside the gene matches. This CDR3 region has 16 residues. As DNA, the CDR3 is TGTGCCAGCTCACCACCATCATCGACAGGGGACGGCGAGCAGTACTTC. It yields the protein CASSPPSSTGDGEQYF.

The V gene is TRBV7-8, the J gene TRBJ1-5; D remains unclear. Between the trimmed V and J ends, which lost 4 bases and 4 bases, there was a span of 14 bases. Germline values: CDR1 SGHVS, CDR2 FQNEAQ. The CDR3 has 15 residues. The CDR3 here is CASSSTVEANQPQHF. Here the CDR3 DNA reads TGTGCCAGCAGCTCCACGGTGGAAGCAAATCAGCCCCAGCATTTT. The whole variable domain, filled in from reference TRBV7-8 and TRBJ1-5, reads GAGVSQSPRYKVAKRGQDVALRCDPISGHVSLFWYQQALGQGPEFLTYFQNEAQLDKSGLPSDRFFAERPEGSVSTLKIQRTQQEDSAVYLCASSSTVEANQPQHFGDGTRLSIL.

The chain uses TRBV11-3 and TRBJ2-7, with 8 bases matching TRBD1. The junction had 9 bases not matched to a gene; V was cut back by 5 bases and J by 3 bases. CDR1 is SGHNT and CDR2 is YENEEA in the germline V gene. This CDR3 is built from 15 residues. The DNA of the CDR3 is TGTGCCAGCAGCGCCGGGGGCAGGGGGCGCTACGAGCAGTACTTC. Translating it yields CASSAGGRGRYEQYF.

This clone appeared a single time. The CDR3 loop reads CASSSLRETQYF. CDR3 bases: TGTGCCAGCAGTTCCCTGAGGGAGACCCAGTACTTC. The gene calls are TRBV6-2 or TRBV6-3 and TRBJ2-5; D is unclear. The CDR3 has 12 amino acids. V lost 4 bases to trimming and J lost 5 bases, with 8 bases between them. Germline V CDR1 and CDR2: MNHEY, SVGEGT.

This clone was observed once. The genes are TRBV7-3 and TRBJ2-1, with 10 bases aligning to TRBD2. V was pared by 3 bases and J by 4 bases, with 3 bases of the junction left unmatched. CDR1 and CDR2 from the germline V gene are SGHTA and FQGTGA. The CDR3 extends over 15 amino acids. The CDR3 reads CASSLTSGQYNEQFF. Written as DNA, the CDR3 is TGTGCCAGCAGCTTGACTAGCGGGCAATACAATGAGCAGTTCTTC.

The genes are TRBV19 and TRBJ1-1; D is possibly TRBD1 (5 bases). Trimming removed 7 bases at V and 1 base at J, with 25 bases between. From germline, CDR1 is LNHDA and CDR2 SQIVND (reference sequence). This CDR3 region has 18 residues. CDR3 residues: CASIPRGGEVGRNTEAFF. CDR3 sequence (DNA): TGTGCCAGTATCCCGAGGGGAGGGGAGGTAGGACGGAACACTGAAGCTTTCTTT.

The chain recombines TRBV5-1 with TRBJ1-1, with no clear D. Germline assignment: CDR1 SGHRS and CDR2 YFSETQ. CDR3 length: 15 amino acids. V was clipped by 0 bases and J by 9 bases, with 18 bases between them. The CDR3 nucleotides are TGCGCCAGCAGCTTGGATTCGTCGCAGCCCGCACAAGCTTTCTTT. Its protein product is CASSLDSSQPAQAFF.

This clone came up a few times. The genes are TRBV7-8 and TRBJ2-7; 9 bases agree with TRBD1. The CDR3 totals 15 residues. Germline CDR1 SGHVS, CDR2 FQNEAQ. Trimming took 1 base from V and 6 from J; bases not matched to a gene: 7. CDR3 sequence: CASSLGAGQGVEQYF. In DNA, the CDR3 is TGTGCCAGCAGCTTAGGTGCGGGACAGGGTGTCGAGCAGTACTTC.

The chain links TRBV10-3 to TRBJ2-7, with 10 nucleotides matching TRBD2. Germline V gene data show CDR1 as ENHRY and CDR2 as SYGVKD. This CDR3 spans 14 amino acids. With V trimmed by 6 bases and J by 1 base, 3 bases remained unmatched. CDR3: CAIRAGGGSYEQYF. Here the CDR3 DNA reads TGTGCCATCAGAGCGGGAGGGGGATCCTACGAGCAGTACTTC.

V gene TRBV19 combines with J gene TRBJ2-1, with 12 bases fitting TRBD2. The germline CDR1 and CDR2 sequences are LNHDA and SQIVND (reference sequence). There are 15 residues in the CDR3. The J segment lost 7 bases and the V segment lost 2 bases, leaving 3 bases of the junction unmatched. The CDR3 nucleotides are TGTGCCAGTAGTATATCTAGCGGGAGGGGGAATGAGCAGTTCTTC. Translating gives CASSISSGRGNEQFF.

The rearrangement joins TRBV3-1 (or the pseudogene TRBV3-2) to TRBJ1-1; D unresolved. The ends were cut back, 0 bases at V and 2 bases at J, with 7 bases in the middle. The CDR3 runs to 14 residues. In germline, CDR1 is LGHDT, CDR2 YNNKEL (reference sequence). The DNA for the CDR3 is TGTGCCAGCAGCCAAGATTCCGTAAACACTGAAGCTTTCTTT. This encodes CASSQDSVNTEAFF.

The chain joins TRBV3-1 (or the pseudogene TRBV3-2) to TRBJ2-1; 7 bases agree with TRBD2. The CDR3 spans 15 residues. V shed 0 bases, J shed 4 bases, and the junction held 3 bases outside the gene matches. Germline V gene lookup returns CDR1 LGHDT and CDR2 YNNKEL (reference sequence). This CDR3 is CASSQDGGGYNEQFF. CDR3 bases: TGTGCCAGCAGCCAAGATGGGGGGGGGTACAATGAGCAGTTCTTC.

The J gene is TRBJ2-2, the V gene TRBV7-8, with 12 bases fitting TRBD2. This CDR3 spans 20 amino acids. Trimming cost V 5 bases and J 7 bases; bases outside gene matches: 20. Germline V CDR1 and CDR2: SGHVS, FQNEAQ. CDR3 loop: CASSPETHWTSGIEIGELFF. In DNA form, the CDR3 reads TGTGCCAGCAGCCCCGAGACCCACTGGACTAGCGGGATCGAGATCGGGGAGCTGTTTTTT.